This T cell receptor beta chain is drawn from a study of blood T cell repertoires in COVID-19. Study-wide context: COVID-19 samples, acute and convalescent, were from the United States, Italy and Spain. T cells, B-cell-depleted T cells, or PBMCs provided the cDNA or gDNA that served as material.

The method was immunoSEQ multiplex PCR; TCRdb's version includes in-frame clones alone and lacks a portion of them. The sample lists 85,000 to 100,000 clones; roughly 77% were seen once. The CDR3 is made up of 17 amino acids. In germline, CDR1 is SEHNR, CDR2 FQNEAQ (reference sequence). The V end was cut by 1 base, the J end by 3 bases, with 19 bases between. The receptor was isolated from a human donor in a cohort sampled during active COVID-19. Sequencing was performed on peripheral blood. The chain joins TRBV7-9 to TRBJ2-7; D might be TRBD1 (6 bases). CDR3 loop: CASSLETGQPGVYEQYF. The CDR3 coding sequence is TGTGCCAGCAGCTTAGAAACCGGACAGCCAGGGGTCTACGAGCAGTACTTC. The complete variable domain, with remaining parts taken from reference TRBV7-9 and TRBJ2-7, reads DTGVSQNPRHKITKRGQNVTFRCDPISEHNRLYWYRQTLGQGPEFLTYFQNEAQLEKSRLLSDRFSAERPKGSFSTLEIQRTEQGDSAMYLCASSLETGQPGVYEQYFGPGTRLTVT.